One and the same sample provided the 17 T cell receptor beta chains below, sequenced in a study of T cells in Graves' hyperthyroidism and ophthalmopathy. TCR beta CDR3 sequences were amplified from RNA transcripts. Primed by the HTBI set, a first-round RT-PCR was run on the TCR CDR3. TCRdb re-derived calls from the multiplex PCR reads in MiXCR, one entry per CDR3 protein. The table records approximately 560,000 distinct CDR3 sequences, approximately 15% of them present only once. The sequencing sample was made of blood. These receptors were obtained from a woman younger than 45 with Graves' hyperthyroidism.

This clonotype was counted many times. The chain couples TRBV29-1 to TRBJ2-5, with 8 bases fitting TRBD2. The CDR3 consists of 14 residues. J gave up 5 bases and V 5 bases, and 10 bases lay outside the gene matches. Per germline, CDR1 SQVTM and CDR2 ANQGSEA. CDR3 bases: TGCAGCGTTAAGGGGGGACTAGGGGTCGAGACCCAGTACTTC. Translating gives CSVKGGLGVETQYF.

The gene calls are TRBV6-1 and TRBJ2-7; D remains ambiguous. CDR3 length equals 14 residues. Between the trimmed V and J ends, which lost 3 bases and 6 bases, there was a span of 15 bases. The V gene's germline CDR1 is MNHNS and CDR2 SASEGT. The DNA for the CDR3 is TGTGCCAGCAGTGAGTCCCGCCCGCAGCGCGAGCAGTACTTC. Its translation: CASSESRPQREQYF.

This clonotype was found many times. V is TRBV3-1 and J is TRBJ2-1; D is unresolved. The germline gives CDR1 LGHDT, CDR2 YNNKEL (reference sequence). This CDR3 has 15 residues. Trimming removed 5 bases at V and 4 bases at J, with 15 bases between. The CDR3 region is CASSESGTPYNEQFF. The CDR3 DNA sequence: TGTGCCAGCAGCGAGAGTGGCACCCCTTACAATGAGCAGTTCTTC.

The sample holds many counts of this clonotype. The V gene is TRBV3-1, the J gene TRBJ1-3, with D uncertain. Trimming took 0 bases from V and 7 from J, leaving 4 bases between them. This CDR3 has 12 amino acids. Germline CDR1 and CDR2: LGHDT and YNNKEL (reference sequence). DNA of the CDR3: TGTGCCAGCAGCCAAGAGTTGAACACCATATATTTT. Protein sequence: CASSQELNTIYF.

The gene calls are TRBV4-1 and TRBJ1-5; D is uncertain. CDR3 size: 15 residues. Deletions cut 0 bases from V and 10 bases from J, with 16 bases between. CDR1 is MGHRA, CDR2 YSYEKL, per germline. CDR3 bases: TGCGCCAGCAGCCAAGATCAGGACCTCTATGGCCCCCAGCATTTT. This translates into CASSQDQDLYGPQHF.

This chain links TRBV20-1 with TRBJ2-3, with 9 bases aligning to TRBD2. Germline V CDR1 and CDR2: DFQATT, SNEGSKA (reference sequence). The junction had 6 bases not matched to a gene; V was cut back by 7 bases and J by 4 bases. The length of the CDR3 is 13 residues. The CDR3 region has the DNA TGCAGTGTAATTAGCGGGAGTTCAGATACGCAGTATTTT. This codes for CSVISGSSDTQYF.

V is TRBV4-1 and J is TRBJ1-1, with D possibly being TRBD1 (5 bases). The V end lost 3 bases, the J end lost 2 bases, and 13 bases lay between the germline ends. The CDR3 has 15 amino acids. Germline V CDR1 and CDR2: MGHRA, YSYEKL. The chain's CDR3 is CASSQEPGINTEAFF. Written as DNA, the CDR3 is TGCGCCAGCAGCCAGGAGCCAGGGATAAACACTGAAGCTTTCTTT.

The sample holds many counts of this clonotype. This sequence joins TRBV6-2 or TRBV6-3 and TRBJ2-1; TRBD2 might be the D (6 bases). The CDR3 loop spans 15 amino acids. CDR1 and CDR2 from the germline V gene are MNHEY and SVGEGT. V lost 1 base and J lost 5, with 12 bases in between. The CDR3 spells CASSYFDSGDNEQFF. CDR3 coding DNA: TGTGCCAGCAGTTACTTTGATAGCGGAGACAATGAGCAGTTCTTC.

The chain carries TRBV6-2 or TRBV6-3 and TRBJ2-4; 8 bases are shared with TRBD1. Germline-derived CDR1 and CDR2 are MNHEY and SVGEGT. V was clipped by 7 bases and J by 3 bases; unmatched bases: 8. CDR3 length: 15 amino acids. DNA for the CDR3: TGTGCCAGCACCGGAGCCGGGACAGGCAAAAACATTCAGTACTTC. Translating it yields CASTGAGTGKNIQYF.

The chain uses TRBV20-1 and TRBJ2-3; TRBD2 matches 11 bases. V lost 6 bases to trimming and J lost 1 base; unmatched junction nucleotides: 6. The CDR3 covers 15 residues. Germline assignment: CDR1 DFQATT and CDR2 SNEGSKA (reference sequence). The CDR3 region is CSANWGLAGTDTQYF. CDR3 nucleotides: TGCAGTGCCAACTGGGGACTAGCGGGCACAGATACGCAGTATTTT.

This clonotype was counted at least ten times. The chain links TRBV7-9 to TRBJ1-1, with a weak D call TRBD1 (6 bases). Germline V lookup: CDR1 SEHNR, CDR2 FQNEAQ (reference sequence). Trimming removed 1 base at V and 5 bases at J, with 11 bases between. The CDR3 has 14 residues. Here the CDR3 DNA reads TGTGCCAGCAGCTTAGTTAGGGGGACGACTGAAGCTTTCTTT. Its protein is CASSLVRGTTEAFF.

The chain has TRBV6-5 and TRBJ2-7; perhaps TRBD2 as D (5 bases). Germline V CDR1 and CDR2: MNHEY, SVGAGI. Between the trimmed V and J ends, which lost 1 base and 3 bases, there was a span of 13 bases. This CDR3 comprises 15 residues. The CDR3 region has the DNA TGTGCCAGCAGTTACTTAAAAACAGCGGACTACGAGCAGTACTTC. It yields the protein CASSYLKTADYEQYF.

The J gene is TRBJ2-2, the V gene TRBV6-1; D not certain. This CDR3 region has 16 residues. Germline V CDR1 and CDR2: MNHNS, SASEGT. Deletions cut 5 bases from V and 4 bases from J, with 17 bases between. CDR3 in DNA: TGTGCCAGCAGTATCCCCGGAGCTCTAGGCACCGGGGAGCTGTTTTTT. Its protein is CASSIPGALGTGELFF.

The V call is TRBV6-2 or TRBV6-3, the J call TRBJ1-4, with unresolved D. Looked up from germline, CDR1 is MNHEY and CDR2 is SVGEGT. The CDR3 extends over 14 amino acids. V shed 6 bases and J shed 0 bases, with 8 bases lying between them. CDR3 loop: CASSTDATNEKLFF. The CDR3 nucleotides read TGTGCCAGCAGCACCGATGCAACTAATGAAAAACTGTTTTTT.

The J gene is TRBJ2-3, the V gene TRBV10-3, with a possible D match to TRBD2 (5 bases). V was trimmed by 3 bases and J by 0 bases, leaving 13 bases between them. The CDR3 runs 16 residues. In germline, CDR1 is ENHRY, CDR2 SYGVKD. The CDR3 protein is CAISEPTRTSTDTQYF. For the CDR3, the DNA is TGTGCCATCAGTGAACCTACTAGGACCAGCACAGATACGCAGTATTTT.

V gene TRBV4-3 combines with J gene TRBJ2-1; 11 positions match TRBD2. Germline V gene sequence: CDR1 LGHNA, CDR2 YSLEER. J lost 6 bases, V lost 0 bases, and 10 bases had no gene match. The CDR3 consists of 18 residues. The CDR3 is CASSQEWVAGGPGNEQFF. The DNA of the CDR3 is TGCGCCAGCAGCCAAGAATGGGTAGCGGGAGGGCCCGGCAATGAGCAGTTCTTC.

In its sample, this clonotype was seen a few times. This sequence joins TRBV10-3 and TRBJ2-1; no definite D call. The CDR3 has 14 residues. The V end lost 8 bases, the J end lost 0 bases, and 11 bases lay between the germline ends. Germline V CDR1 and CDR2: ENHRY, SYGVKD. As DNA, the CDR3 is TGTGCCATCGCCAACGGAAGCTCCTACAATGAGCAGTTCTTC. Its protein is CAIANGSSYNEQFF.